This TCR beta chain derives from a study of T cells in localized non-small cell lung cancer. General study points: Adjacent uninvolved lung had the highest clonality, suggesting focused antigen responses. Within adjacent lung there appeared a median around 55 of the top 100 tumor clones.

The length of the CDR3 is 17 residues. Comments on this clone: As yet, its antigen is unknown.

Using immunoSEQ multiplex PCR, the repertoire was profiled, and TCRdb retains in-frame clones only, with some absent. The table records roughly 64,000 clones, 81% of them present only once. This chain connects TRBV21-1 to TRBJ2-7; the table's D call TRBD1 went unverified against the DNA. TRBV21-1 is noted as a pseudogene. The sample here was PBMCs, taken before any cancer treatment. The TCR sequence derives from a man aged 35 to 69 with stage II lung adenocarcinoma. The CDR3 DNA is TGTGCCAGCAGCAAAGAGTTAAGAGACAGGGGATTTCACGAGCAGTACTTC. Its translation: CASSKELRDRGFHEQYF.